The 9 T cell receptor beta chains listed next were all sequenced from one sample in a study of cytomegalovirus exposure and HLA in healthy donors. The PCR employed 60 Vbeta primers together with 13 Jbeta primers. Assay used: immunoSEQ multiplex PCR; TCRdb lists only in-frame clones, some missing. The data show fewer than 120,000 clones, about three quarters seen once. The sample comprised PBMCs. All receptors come from a woman aged 60-75 years in good health and CMV-seropositive.

V is TRBV13 and J is TRBJ2-1, with D tentatively TRBD2 (5 bases). This CDR3 comprises 16 residues. Germline V gene lookup returns CDR1 PRHDT and CDR2 FYEKMQ (reference sequence). Trimming cost V 0 bases and J 4 bases, with 13 bases left between them. The CDR3 reads CASSLGRRVLYNEQFF. The CDR3 coding sequence is TGTGCCAGCAGCTTAGGAAGGCGGGTGCTGTACAATGAGCAGTTCTTC.

The V gene is TRBV27, the J gene TRBJ1-3; possible D gene TRBD1, 6 bases. Germline V gene data show CDR1 as MNHEY and CDR2 as SMNVEV (reference sequence). Trimming shortened V by 7 bases and J by 0 bases, and 28 bases separated the two germline ends. The CDR3 has 20 amino acids. CDR3 DNA sequence: TGTGCCAGCACCCTCCCCCAGGGGAGTCGGGAAACCCGCTCTGGAAACACCATATATTTT. Translating gives CASTLPQGSRETRSGNTIYF.

For this clone: The junction and the germline gene differ at one end; a read error may be behind it. V usage is TRBV4-1 and J usage is TRBJ2-1, with a tentative D call TRBD1 (5 bases). This CDR3 comprises 14 residues. In germline, CDR1 is MGHRA, CDR2 YSYEKL. The CDR3 DNA follows: TGCGTCAGCAGCCGCGGCGTAGGGGCCAATGAGCAGTTCTTC. Protein: CVSSRGVGANEQFF.

This clone has more than one count but fewer than ten. V gene TRBV27 combines with J gene TRBJ2-3; 10 bases line up with TRBD2. Per the germline V gene, CDR1 is MNHEY and CDR2 is SMNVEV (reference sequence). J gave up 0 bases and V 2 bases, and 2 bases lay outside the gene matches. The length of the CDR3 is 16 residues. CDR3 protein: CASSLLTSGSTDTQYF. The CDR3 bases are TGTGCCAGCAGTTTACTGACTAGCGGGAGCACAGATACGCAGTATTTT.

V is TRBV28 and J is TRBJ2-7; tentatively, D is TRBD2 (6 bases). The CDR3 runs 16 residues. Trimming took 5 bases from V and 2 from J, leaving 19 bases between them. Germline loops: CDR1 MDHEN, CDR2 SYDVKM. The CDR3 DNA is TGTGCCAGCAGTCCTCGCGGGAAAGGGGATACCTACGAGCAGTACTTC. Its translation is CASSPRGKGDTYEQYF.

The table lists this clone with a few counts. The chain carries TRBV6-5 and TRBJ2-7; possibly TRBD2 for D (5 bases). Germline V CDR1 and CDR2: MNHEY, SVGAGI. Trimming removed 5 bases from V and 0 bases from J, with 14 bases in between. This CDR3 comprises 15 residues. The chain's CDR3 is CASSQPGGFSYEQYF. CDR3 coding DNA: TGTGCCAGCAGTCAACCTGGCGGGTTCTCCTACGAGCAGTACTTC.

The chain is built from TRBV7-9 and TRBJ2-7; 7 bases are a match to TRBD2. V trimming: 4 bases; J trimming: 0 bases; junction bases outside the gene matches: 12. Per germline, CDR1 SEHNR and CDR2 FQNEAQ (reference sequence). The CDR3 is made up of 17 amino acids. The CDR3 DNA is TGTGCCAGCAGCTCAGGGAGGACTAGAGCGGACTCCTACGAGCAGTACTTC. It translates to CASSSGRTRADSYEQYF.

Worth noting for this clone: The junction departs from germline at one end; a sequencing error may be responsible. CDR3 residues: CSSSPNRDRVNTEAFF. The CDR3 nucleotides are TGTTCCAGCAGCCCAAATCGGGACAGGGTGAACACTGAAGCTTTCTTT. This chain joins TRBV7-9 and TRBJ1-1; 9 bases fit TRBD1. The CDR3 spans 16 residues. The germline V gene has CDR1 SEHNR and CDR2 FQNEAQ (reference sequence).

The chain recombines TRBV6-1 with TRBJ1-2; D not certain. V dropped 2 bases and J dropped 1 base, with 5 bases sitting between them. The CDR3 spans 13 residues. Per germline, CDR1 MNHNS and CDR2 SASEGT. CDR3 nucleotides: TGTGCCAGCAGTGAATCCTATAACTATGGCTACACCTTC. Translated, it gives CASSESYNYGYTF.